The clone carrying this T cell receptor (beta chain) was picked up a small number of times. Its antigen is unknown. Building of the TCR beta libraries involved iRepertoire HTBI primers and Arm-PCR of CDR3 regions. TCRdb redid the calling of the multiplex PCR reads with MiXCR, one entry per CDR3 protein. The table shows hundreds of thousands of distinct CDR3 sequences, with roughly a sixth occurring only once. This specimen comes from a study of regulatory T cells in long-lasting Graves disease. Findings of the study overall: Favoring TRBV28, TRBJ1-2 and TRBJ2-5 was a feature seen in persistent disease.

Time point indicated: newly diagnosed GD, antithyroid drugs for less than 3 months. The TCR library was made from RNA extracted from PBMCs. This CDR3 has 15 residues. V lost 0 bases, J lost 4 bases, and 9 bases lay in between. Germline V CDR1 and CDR2: ENHRY, SYGVKD. Separately, the same data were catalogued under a study of T cells in Graves' hyperthyroidism and ophthalmopathy. That paper states: An initial round of RT-PCR targeting the TCR CDR3 relied on the HTBI primer set. Ophthalmopathy cases were set apart from stable hyperthyroidism by a 13 V-J model.

This chain connects TRBV10-3 to TRBJ1-4, with D perhaps TRBD1 (5 bases). The clonotype comes from a woman aged 35 to 59 with Graves disease. This sample comprised peripheral blood mononuclear cells (PBMCs), obtained at new diagnosis, from a patient treated with antithyroid drugs. CDR3 sequence (DNA): TGTGCCATCAGTGAGTCGGGGGGAAATAATGAAAAACTGTTTTTT. This codes for CAISESGGNNEKLFF.